This is a list of T cell receptor beta chains from one sample in a study of shared clonotypes between healthy human individuals. Libraries were prepared by immunoSEQ multiplex PCR; TCRdb keeps only in-frame clonotypes and omits some of them. The data contain roughly 1,000,000 clones, about 80% of them seen just once; the ten biggest clones take up about 0.52%. Specimen: memory CD4+ T cells from PBMCs. All receptors come from a man between 18 and 29 years old in good health. Some clones in this sample may be carry-over from other donors' samples. CDR3s include the opening cysteine and the closing phenylalanine or tryptophan. A D gene is named only where the DNA matches it firmly. Clone sizes are given selectively: once, few, many, or a class where the clone is expanded.

TRBV7-6	TRBD2	once	TRBJ2-1	CASSSPRRGSSYNEQFF
TRBV5-5	.	.	TRBJ1-4	CASSWAGENEKLFF
TRBV6-1	TRBD1	few	TRBJ2-1	CASSANRGRGGEQFF
TRBV25-1	.	few	TRBJ1-6	CASRGRVNSPLHF
TRBV28	.	.	TRBJ1-4	CASGNSGTPREKLFF
TRBV28	TRBD2	.	TRBJ2-7	CASSDLASGTYEQYF
TRBV5-6	.	.	TRBJ2-2	CASSLGPGGQPNTGELFF
TRBV10-3	.	.	TRBJ1-3	CAISKNSGNTIYF
TRBV5-1	.	.	TRBJ2-1	CASSLAGVASGEQFF
TRBV27	.	.	TRBJ2-7	CASSIQQGNGREQYF
TRBV6-4	TRBD1	.	TRBJ2-6	CASLTGGHGSGANVLTF
TRBV10-3	.	.	TRBJ1-1	CATQVNTEAFF
TRBV5-4	TRBD1	.	TRBJ2-7	CASSKTGTYEQYF
TRBV30	TRBD2	.	TRBJ2-1	CAWSVAGEQFF
TRBV28	TRBD1	.	TRBJ1-1	CASISGTGLSEAFF
TRBV9	.	few	TRBJ1-4	CASSPTNGNNEKLFF
TRBV14	.	.	TRBJ2-3	CASSLSRDTQYF
TRBV9	.	.	TRBJ2-2	CASSRTGTGELFF
TRBV4-3	.	.	TRBJ1-4	CASSPTGPTGPNEKLFF
TRBV28	.	.	TRBJ1-3	CASSPPPSDSGNTIYF
TRBV25-1	.	.	TRBJ2-7	CASSDPSLPFVRGQYF
TRBV6-1	.	.	TRBJ2-2	CASSERTAGGAGELFF
TRBV28	TRBD1	.	TRBJ1-2	CASQGDYGYTF
TRBV10-3	.	few	TRBJ1-2	CAIGANYGYTF
TRBV10-3	TRBD2	.	TRBJ2-1	CAISEKSGKGRNEQFF
TRBV6-6	TRBD2	.	TRBJ2-2	CASSYGGLAALFF
TRBV5-6	.	.	TRBJ2-1	CASSPGGGAGEQFF
TRBV28	TRBD1	.	TRBJ1-1	CASSFIGQGAGTEAFF
TRBV11-2	.	once	TRBJ2-1	CASSLELGGYEQFF
TRBV5-1	.	.	TRBJ1-1	CASSLGVLRGTEAFF